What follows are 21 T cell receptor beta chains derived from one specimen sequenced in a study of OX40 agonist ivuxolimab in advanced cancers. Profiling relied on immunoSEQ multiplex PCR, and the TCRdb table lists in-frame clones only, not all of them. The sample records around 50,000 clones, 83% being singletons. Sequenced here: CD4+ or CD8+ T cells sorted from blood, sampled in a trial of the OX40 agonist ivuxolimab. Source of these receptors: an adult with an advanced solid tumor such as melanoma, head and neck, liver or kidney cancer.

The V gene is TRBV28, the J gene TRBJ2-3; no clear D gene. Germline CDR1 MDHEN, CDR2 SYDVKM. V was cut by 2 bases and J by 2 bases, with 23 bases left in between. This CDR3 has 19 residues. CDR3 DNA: TGTGCCAGCAGTTTAAGTCGGCACGGCCTACCGATTTCCACAGATACGCAGTATTTT. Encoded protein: CASSLSRHGLPISTDTQYF.

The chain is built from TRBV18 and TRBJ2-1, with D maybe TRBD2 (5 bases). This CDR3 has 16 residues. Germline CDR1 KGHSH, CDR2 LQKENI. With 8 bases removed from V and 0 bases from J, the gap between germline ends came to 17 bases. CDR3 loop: CASQKTNRNSYNEQFF. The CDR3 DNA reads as TGTGCCAGCCAAAAGACTAACCGAAACTCCTACAATGAGCAGTTCTTC.

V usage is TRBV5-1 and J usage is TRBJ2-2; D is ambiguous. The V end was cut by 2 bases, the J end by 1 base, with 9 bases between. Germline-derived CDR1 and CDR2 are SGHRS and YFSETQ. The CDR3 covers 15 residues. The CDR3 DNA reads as TGCGCCAGCAGCTTTTTGCCGCAGAACACCGGGGAGCTGTTTTTT. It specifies CASSFLPQNTGELFF. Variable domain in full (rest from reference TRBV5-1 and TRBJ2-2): KAGVTQTPRYLIKTRGQQVTLSCSPISGHRSVSWYQQTPGQGLQFLFEYFSETQRNKGNFPGRFSGRQFSNSRSEMNVSTLELGDSALYLCASSFLPQNTGELFFGEGSRLTVL.

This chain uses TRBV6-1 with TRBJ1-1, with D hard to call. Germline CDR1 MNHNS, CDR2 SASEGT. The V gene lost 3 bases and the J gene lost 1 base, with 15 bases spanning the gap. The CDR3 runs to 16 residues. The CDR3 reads CASSDPSRGRNTEAFF. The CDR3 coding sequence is TGTGCCAGCAGTGACCCTTCCCGGGGAAGGAACACTGAAGCTTTCTTT.

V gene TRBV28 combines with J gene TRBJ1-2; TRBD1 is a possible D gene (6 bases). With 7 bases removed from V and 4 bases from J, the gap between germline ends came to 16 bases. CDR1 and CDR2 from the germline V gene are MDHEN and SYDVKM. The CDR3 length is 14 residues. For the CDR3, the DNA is TGTGCCAGCAAAGGAGGGGGTGAGGCCTATGGCTACACCTTC. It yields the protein CASKGGGEAYGYTF.

CDR3 sequence (DNA): TGTGCCAGTAGTATCTACAGGACAGATGAGCAGTTCTTC. Translating gives CASSIYRTDEQFF. The chain couples TRBV19 to TRBJ2-1; TRBD1 is a possible D gene (6 bases). Trimming pared 3 bases from V and 8 bases from J, leaving 11 bases between. Germline-derived CDR1 and CDR2 are LNHDA and SQIVND (reference sequence). This CDR3 is built from 13 residues.

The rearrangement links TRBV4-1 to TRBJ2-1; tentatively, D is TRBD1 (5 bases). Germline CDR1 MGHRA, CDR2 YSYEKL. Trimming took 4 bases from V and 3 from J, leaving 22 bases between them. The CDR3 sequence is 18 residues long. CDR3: CASSRDLTRGSGYNEQFF. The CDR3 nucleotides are TGCGCCAGCAGCCGAGACCTCACAAGGGGTTCCGGCTACAATGAGCAGTTCTTC.

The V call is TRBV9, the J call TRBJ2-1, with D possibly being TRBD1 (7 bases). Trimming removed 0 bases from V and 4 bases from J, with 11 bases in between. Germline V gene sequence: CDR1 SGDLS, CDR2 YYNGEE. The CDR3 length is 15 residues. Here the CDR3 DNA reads TGTGCCAGCAGCGTAGCAGGGGGGCTGTACAATGAGCAGTTCTTC. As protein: CASSVAGGLYNEQFF.

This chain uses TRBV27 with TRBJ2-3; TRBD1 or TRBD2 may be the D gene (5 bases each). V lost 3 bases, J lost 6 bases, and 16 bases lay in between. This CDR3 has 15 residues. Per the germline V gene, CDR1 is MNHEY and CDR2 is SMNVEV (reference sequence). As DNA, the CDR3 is TGTGCCAGCAGTTTGGGACCGACACCCCGGGATACGCAGTATTTT. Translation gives CASSLGPTPRDTQYF.

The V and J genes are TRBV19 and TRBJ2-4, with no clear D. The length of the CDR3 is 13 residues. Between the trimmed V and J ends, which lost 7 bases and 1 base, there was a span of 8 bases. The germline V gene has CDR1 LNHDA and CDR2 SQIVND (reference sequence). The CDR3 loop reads CASTSLAKNIQYF. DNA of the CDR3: TGTGCCAGTACCTCGCTGGCCAAAAACATTCAGTACTTC.

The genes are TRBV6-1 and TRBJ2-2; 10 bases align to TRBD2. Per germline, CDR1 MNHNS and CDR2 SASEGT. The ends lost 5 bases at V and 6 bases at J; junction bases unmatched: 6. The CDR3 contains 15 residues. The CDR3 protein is CASSRLAGASGELFF. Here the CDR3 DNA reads TGTGCCAGCAGTCGCCTAGCGGGAGCCTCCGGGGAGCTGTTTTTT.

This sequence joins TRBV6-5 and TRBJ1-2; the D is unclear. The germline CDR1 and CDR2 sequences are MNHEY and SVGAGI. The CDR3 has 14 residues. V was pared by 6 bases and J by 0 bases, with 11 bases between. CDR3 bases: TGTGCCAGCAGGGTTCCAGGATCTAACTATGGCTACACCTTC. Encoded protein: CASRVPGSNYGYTF.

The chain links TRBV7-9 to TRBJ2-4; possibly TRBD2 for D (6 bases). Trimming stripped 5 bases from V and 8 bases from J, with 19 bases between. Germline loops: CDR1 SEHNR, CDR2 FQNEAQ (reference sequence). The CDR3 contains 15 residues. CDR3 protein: CASSPGGVKGDIQYF. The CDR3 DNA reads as TGTGCCAGCAGCCCCGGGGGAGTAAAAGGGGACATTCAGTACTTC.

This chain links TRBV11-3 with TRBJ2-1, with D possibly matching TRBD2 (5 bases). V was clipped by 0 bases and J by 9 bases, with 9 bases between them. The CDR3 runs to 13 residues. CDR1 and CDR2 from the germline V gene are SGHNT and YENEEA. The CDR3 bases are TGTGCCAGCAGCTTAGACGGGGAAGGTGAGCAGTTCTTC. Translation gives CASSLDGEGEQFF.

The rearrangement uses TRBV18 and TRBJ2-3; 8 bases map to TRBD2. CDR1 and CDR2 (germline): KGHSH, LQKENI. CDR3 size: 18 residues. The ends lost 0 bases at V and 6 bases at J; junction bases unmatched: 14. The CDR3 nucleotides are TGTGCCAGCTCACCACCGAGGTCCCCAGCGGGAGTGGTGGATACGCAGTATTTT. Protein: CASSPPRSPAGVVDTQYF.

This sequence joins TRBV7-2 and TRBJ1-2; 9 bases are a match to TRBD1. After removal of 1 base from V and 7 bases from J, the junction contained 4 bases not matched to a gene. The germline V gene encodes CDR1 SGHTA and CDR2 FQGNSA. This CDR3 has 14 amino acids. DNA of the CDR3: TGTGCCAGCAGCTTAGGGACAGGGGTTCGTGGCTACACCTTC. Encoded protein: CASSLGTGVRGYTF.

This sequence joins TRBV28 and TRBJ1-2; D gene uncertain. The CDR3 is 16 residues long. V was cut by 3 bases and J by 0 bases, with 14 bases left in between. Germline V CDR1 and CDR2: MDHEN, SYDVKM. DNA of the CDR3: TGTGCCAGCAGTTTGGGCCCCCTCGGGTCTAACTATGGCTACACCTTC. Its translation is CASSLGPLGSNYGYTF.

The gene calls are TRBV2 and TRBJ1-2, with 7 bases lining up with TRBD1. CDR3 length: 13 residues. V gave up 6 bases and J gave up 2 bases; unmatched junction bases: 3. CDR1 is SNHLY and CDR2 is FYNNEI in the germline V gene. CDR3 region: CASSLDRNYGYTF. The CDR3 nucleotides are TGTGCCAGCAGCCTGGACAGGAACTATGGCTACACCTTC. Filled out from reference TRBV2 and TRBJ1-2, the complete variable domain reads EPEVTQTPSHQVTQMGQEVILRCVPISNHLYFYWYRQILGQKVEFLVSFYNNEISEKSEIFDDQFSVERPDGSNFTLKIRSTKLEDSAMYFCASSLDRNYGYTFGSGTRLTVV.

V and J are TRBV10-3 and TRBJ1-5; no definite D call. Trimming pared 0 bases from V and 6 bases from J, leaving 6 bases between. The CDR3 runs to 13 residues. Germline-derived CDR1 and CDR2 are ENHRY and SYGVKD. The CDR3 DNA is TGTGCCATCAGTGAGTCGATGGGTCAGCCCCAGCATTTT. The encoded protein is CAISESMGQPQHF.

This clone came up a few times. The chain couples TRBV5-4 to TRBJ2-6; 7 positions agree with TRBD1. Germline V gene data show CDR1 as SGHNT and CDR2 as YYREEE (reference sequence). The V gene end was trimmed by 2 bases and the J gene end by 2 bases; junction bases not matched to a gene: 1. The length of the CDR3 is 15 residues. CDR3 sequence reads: CASSLGGAGANVLTF. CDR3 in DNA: TGTGCCAGCAGCTTAGGGGGCGCTGGGGCCAACGTCCTGACTTTC.

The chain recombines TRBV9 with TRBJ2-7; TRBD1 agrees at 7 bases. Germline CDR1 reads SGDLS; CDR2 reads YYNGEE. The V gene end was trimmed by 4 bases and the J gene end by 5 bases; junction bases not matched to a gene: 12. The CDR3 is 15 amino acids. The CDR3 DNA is TGTGCCAGCAGCTTATTCGGGACAGCCGGAAACGAGCAGTACTTC. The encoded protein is CASSLFGTAGNEQYF.